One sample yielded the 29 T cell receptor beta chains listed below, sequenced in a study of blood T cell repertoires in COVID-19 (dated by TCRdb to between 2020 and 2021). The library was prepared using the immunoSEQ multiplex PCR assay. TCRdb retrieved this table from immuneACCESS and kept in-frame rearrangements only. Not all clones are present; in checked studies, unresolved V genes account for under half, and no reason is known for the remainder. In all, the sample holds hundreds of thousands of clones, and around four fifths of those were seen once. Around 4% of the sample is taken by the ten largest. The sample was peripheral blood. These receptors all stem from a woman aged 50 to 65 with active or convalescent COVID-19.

The CDR3 is CASSGQARSGNTIYF. The CDR3 DNA sequence: TGTGCCAGCAGTGGACAGGCCCGCTCTGGAAACACCATATATTTT. This chain links TRBV28 with TRBJ1-3; 7 nucleotides align to TRBD1. There are 15 residues in the CDR3. Trimming took 5 bases from V and 0 from J; bases not matched to a gene: 4. Germline values: CDR1 MDHEN, CDR2 SYDVKM.

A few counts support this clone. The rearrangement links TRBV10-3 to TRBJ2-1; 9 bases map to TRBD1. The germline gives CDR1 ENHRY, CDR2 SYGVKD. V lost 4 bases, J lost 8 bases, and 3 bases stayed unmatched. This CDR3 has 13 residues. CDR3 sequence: CAISGRTGDEQFF. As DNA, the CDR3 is TGTGCCATCAGTGGGCGGACAGGGGATGAGCAGTTCTTC.

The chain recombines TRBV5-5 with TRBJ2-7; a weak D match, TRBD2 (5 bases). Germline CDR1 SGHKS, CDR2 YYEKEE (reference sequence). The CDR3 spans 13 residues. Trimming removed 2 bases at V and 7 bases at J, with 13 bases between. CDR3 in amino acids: CASSFKVSGEQYF. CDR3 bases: TGTGCCAGCAGCTTTAAGGTTTCGGGAGAGCAGTACTTC.

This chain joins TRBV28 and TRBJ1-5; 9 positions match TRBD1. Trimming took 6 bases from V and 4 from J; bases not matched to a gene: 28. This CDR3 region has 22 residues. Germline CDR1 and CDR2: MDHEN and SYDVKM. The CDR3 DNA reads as TGTGCCAGCAGCTCCCGGGCAAATCTTCGCCGGGACAGGGCGTCGGGTAATCAGCCCCAGCATTTT. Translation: CASSSRANLRRDRASGNQPQHF.

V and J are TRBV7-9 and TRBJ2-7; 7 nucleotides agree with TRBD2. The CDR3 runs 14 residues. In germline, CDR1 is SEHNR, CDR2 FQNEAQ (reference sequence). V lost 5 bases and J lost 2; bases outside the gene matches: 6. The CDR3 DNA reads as TGTGCCAGCAGCCTACTAGCGCTCCCCTACGAGCAGTACTTC. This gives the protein CASSLLALPYEQYF.

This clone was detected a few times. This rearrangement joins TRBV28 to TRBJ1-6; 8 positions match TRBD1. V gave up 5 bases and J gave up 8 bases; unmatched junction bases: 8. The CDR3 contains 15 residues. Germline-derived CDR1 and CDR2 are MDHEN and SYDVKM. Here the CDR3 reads CASSQPDRGHSPLHF. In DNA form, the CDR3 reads TGTGCCAGCAGTCAGCCCGACAGGGGTCATTCACCCCTCCACTTT. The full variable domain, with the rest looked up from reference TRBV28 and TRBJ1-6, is DVKVTQSSRYLVKRTGEKVFLECVQDMDHENMFWYRQDPGLGLRLIYFSYDVKMKEKGDIPEGYSVSREKKERFSLILESASTNQTSMYLCASSQPDRGHSPLHFGNGTRLTVT.

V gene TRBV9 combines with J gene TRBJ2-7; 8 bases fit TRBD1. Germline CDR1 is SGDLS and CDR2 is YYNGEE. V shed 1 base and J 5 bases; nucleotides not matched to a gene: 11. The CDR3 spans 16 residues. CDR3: CASSVWAGQDGDEQYF. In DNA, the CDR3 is TGTGCCAGCAGCGTATGGGCGGGACAGGATGGGGACGAGCAGTACTTC.

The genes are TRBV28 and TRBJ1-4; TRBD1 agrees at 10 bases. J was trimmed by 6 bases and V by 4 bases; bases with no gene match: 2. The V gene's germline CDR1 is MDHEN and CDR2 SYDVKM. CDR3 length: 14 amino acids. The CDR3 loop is CASSSTGGDEKLFF. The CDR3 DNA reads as TGTGCCAGCAGTTCGACAGGGGGCGATGAAAAACTGTTTTTT.

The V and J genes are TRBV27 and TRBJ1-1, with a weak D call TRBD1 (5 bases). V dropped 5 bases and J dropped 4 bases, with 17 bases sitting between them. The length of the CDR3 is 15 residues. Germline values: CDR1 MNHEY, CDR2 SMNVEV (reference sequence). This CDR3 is CASSLIGGFVTEAFF. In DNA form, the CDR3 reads TGTGCCAGCAGTCTCATTGGGGGGTTTGTCACTGAAGCTTTCTTT.

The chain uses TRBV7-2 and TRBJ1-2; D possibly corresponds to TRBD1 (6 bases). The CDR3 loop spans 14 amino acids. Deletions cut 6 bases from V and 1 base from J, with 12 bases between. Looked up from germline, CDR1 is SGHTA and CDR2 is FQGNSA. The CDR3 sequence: CASRLNRDNYGYTF. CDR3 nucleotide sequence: TGTGCCAGCAGACTCAACAGGGATAACTATGGCTACACCTTC.

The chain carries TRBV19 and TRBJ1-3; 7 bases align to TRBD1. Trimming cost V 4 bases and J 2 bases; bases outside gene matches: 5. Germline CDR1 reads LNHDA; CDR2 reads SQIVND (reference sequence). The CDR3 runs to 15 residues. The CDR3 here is CASSNHRGTGNTIYF. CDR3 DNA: TGTGCCAGTAGTAATCACAGGGGAACTGGAAACACCATATATTTT.

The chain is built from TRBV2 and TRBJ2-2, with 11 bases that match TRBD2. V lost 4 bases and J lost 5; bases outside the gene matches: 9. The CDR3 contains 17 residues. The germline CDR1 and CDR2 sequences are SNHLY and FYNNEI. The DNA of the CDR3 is TGTGCCAGCAGTGGAAGCCGACTAGCGGGATTTACCGGGGAGCTGTTTTTT. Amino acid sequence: CASSGSRLAGFTGELFF.

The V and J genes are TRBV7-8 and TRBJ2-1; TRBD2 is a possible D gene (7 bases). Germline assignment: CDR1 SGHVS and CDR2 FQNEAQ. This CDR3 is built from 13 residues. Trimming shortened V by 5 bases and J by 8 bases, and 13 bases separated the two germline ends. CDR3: CASSRGGGDEQFF. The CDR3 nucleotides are TGTGCCAGCAGCAGGGGGGGAGGCGATGAGCAGTTCTTC.

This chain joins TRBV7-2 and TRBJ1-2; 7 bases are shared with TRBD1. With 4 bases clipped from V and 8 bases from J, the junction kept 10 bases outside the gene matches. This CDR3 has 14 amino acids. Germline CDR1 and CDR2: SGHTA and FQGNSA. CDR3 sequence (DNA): TGTGCCAGCAGCTCACGACAGGGACCTGCGGGCTACACCTTC. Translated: CASSSRQGPAGYTF.

The CDR3 here is CASILAGNYNEQFF. The CDR3 DNA is TGTGCCAGCATCCTAGCGGGAAATTACAATGAGCAGTTCTTC. V is TRBV28 and J is TRBJ2-1; 9 nucleotides line up with TRBD2. This CDR3 region has 14 residues. The J segment lost 4 bases and the V segment lost 7 bases, leaving 5 bases of the junction unmatched. CDR1 and CDR2 (germline): MDHEN, SYDVKM.

This CDR3 reads CASSPMGHANTEAFF. The CDR3 DNA reads TGTGCCAGTAGTCCTATGGGACACGCGAACACTGAAGCTTTCTTT. The chain is built from TRBV19 and TRBJ1-1; maybe TRBD1 (6 bases). The CDR3 has 15 amino acids. CDR1 and CDR2 (germline): LNHDA, SQIVND (reference sequence). V was pared by 5 bases and J by 1 base, with 14 bases between.

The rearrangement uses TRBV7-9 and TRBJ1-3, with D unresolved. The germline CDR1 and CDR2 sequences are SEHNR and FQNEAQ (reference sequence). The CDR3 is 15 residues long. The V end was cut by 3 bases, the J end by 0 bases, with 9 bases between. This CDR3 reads CASSFSQSSGNTIYF. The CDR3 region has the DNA TGTGCCAGCAGCTTTTCACAGAGCTCTGGAAACACCATATATTTT.

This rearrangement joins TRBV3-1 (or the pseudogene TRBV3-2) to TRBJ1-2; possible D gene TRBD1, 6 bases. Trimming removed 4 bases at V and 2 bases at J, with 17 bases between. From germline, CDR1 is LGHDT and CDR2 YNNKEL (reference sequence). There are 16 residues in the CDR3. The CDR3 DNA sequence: TGTGCCAGCAGCCGTATAACAGGGAGCCCCAACTATGGCTACACCTTC. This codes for CASSRITGSPNYGYTF.

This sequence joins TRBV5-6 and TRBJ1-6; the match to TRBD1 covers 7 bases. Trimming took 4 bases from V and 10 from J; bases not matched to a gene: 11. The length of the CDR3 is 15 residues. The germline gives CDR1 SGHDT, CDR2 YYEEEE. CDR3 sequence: CASSPTGRGGSPLHF. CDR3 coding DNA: TGTGCCAGCAGCCCGACAGGGAGAGGAGGGTCACCCCTCCACTTT.

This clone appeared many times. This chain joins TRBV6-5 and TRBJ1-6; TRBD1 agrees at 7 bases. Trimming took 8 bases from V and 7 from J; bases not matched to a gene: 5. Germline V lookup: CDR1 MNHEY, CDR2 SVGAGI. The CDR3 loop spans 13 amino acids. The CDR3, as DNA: TGTGCCAGCCTGACAGGGTTCAATTCACCCCTCCACTTT. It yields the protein CASLTGFNSPLHF.

CDR3 sequence reads: CASSFQGLREKLFF. The CDR3 region has the DNA TGTGCCAGCAGTTTCCAGGGGCTACGGGAAAAACTGTTTTTT. The chain couples TRBV27 to TRBJ1-4, with D possibly matching TRBD1 (6 bases). The germline V gene encodes CDR1 MNHEY and CDR2 SMNVEV (reference sequence). The CDR3 runs to 14 residues. V was clipped by 3 bases and J by 8 bases, with 13 bases between them.

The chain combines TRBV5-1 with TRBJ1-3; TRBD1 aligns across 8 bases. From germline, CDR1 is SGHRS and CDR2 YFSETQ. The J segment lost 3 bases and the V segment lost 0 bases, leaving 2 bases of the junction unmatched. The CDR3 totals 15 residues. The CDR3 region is CASSLGQGIGNTIYF. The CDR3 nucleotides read TGCGCCAGCAGCTTGGGACAGGGGATTGGAAACACCATATATTTT.

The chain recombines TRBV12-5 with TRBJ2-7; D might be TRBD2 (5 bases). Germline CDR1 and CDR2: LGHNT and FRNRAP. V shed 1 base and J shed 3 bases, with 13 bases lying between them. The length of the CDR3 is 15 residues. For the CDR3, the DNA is TGTGCTAGTGGTTTGGGAGATAGCGCAAACTACGAGCAGTACTTC. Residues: CASGLGDSANYEQYF.

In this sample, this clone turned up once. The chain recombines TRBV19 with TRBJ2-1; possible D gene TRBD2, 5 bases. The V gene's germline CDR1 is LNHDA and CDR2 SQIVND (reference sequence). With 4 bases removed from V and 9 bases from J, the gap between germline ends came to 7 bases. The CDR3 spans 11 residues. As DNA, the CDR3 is TGTGCCAGTAGTACCCGGGGTGAGCAGTTCTTC. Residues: CASSTRGEQFF.

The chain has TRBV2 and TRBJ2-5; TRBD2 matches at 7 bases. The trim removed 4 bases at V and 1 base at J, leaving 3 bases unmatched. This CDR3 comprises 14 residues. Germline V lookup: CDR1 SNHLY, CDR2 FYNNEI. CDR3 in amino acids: CASSVASGQETQYF. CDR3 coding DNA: TGTGCCAGCAGTGTCGCTAGCGGCCAAGAGACCCAGTACTTC.

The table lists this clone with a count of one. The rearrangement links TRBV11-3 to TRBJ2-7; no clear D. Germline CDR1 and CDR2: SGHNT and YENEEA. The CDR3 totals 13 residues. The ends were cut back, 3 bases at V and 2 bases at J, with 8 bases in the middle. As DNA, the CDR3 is TGTGCCAGCAGCTTGGCTCCAACCTACGAGCAGTACTTC. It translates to CASSLAPTYEQYF.

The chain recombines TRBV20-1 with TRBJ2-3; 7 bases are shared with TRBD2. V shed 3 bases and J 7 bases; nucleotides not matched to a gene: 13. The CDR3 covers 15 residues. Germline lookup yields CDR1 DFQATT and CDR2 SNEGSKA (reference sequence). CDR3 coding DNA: TGCAGTGCTAGTTTCCAGCGGGGTTACCGGAATACGCAGTATTTT. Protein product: CSASFQRGYRNTQYF.

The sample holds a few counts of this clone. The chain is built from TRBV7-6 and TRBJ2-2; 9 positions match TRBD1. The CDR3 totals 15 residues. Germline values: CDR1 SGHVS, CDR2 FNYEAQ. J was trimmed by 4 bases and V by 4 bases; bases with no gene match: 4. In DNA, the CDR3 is TGTGCCAGCAGCTCACAGGGGGCGGGCACCGGGGAGCTGTTTTTT. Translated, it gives CASSSQGAGTGELFF.

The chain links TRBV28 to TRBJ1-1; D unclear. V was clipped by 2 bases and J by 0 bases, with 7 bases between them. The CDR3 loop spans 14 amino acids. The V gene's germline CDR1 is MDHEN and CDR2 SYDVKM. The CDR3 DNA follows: TGTGCCAGCAGTTTACTCCCGGTGAACACTGAAGCTTTCTTT. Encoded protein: CASSLLPVNTEAFF.